This TCR beta chain was profiled in a study of blood T cell repertoires in COVID-19. Looking at the study overall: Nucleic acid was either cDNA or gDNA, and it came from T cells, B-cell-depleted T cells, or PBMCs.

The study recruited people aged roughly 18 to 100 years across more than 20 US areas. Method: immunoSEQ multiplex PCR; TCRdb's copy keeps in-frame clones and lacks some. Among roughly 250,000 clones listed, roughly 91% were seen once. In germline, CDR1 is MNHEY, CDR2 SMNVEV (reference sequence). V shed 3 bases, J shed 7 bases, and the junction held 4 bases outside the gene matches. This CDR3 is 13 amino acids long. The sample consisted of PBMCs or T cells enriched from blood (not recorded which). The sequence was collected from a woman aged 40 to 49 with acute COVID-19. The chain couples TRBV27 to TRBJ1-2; TRBD1 agrees at 8 bases. Here the CDR3 DNA reads TGTGCCAGCAGTTTCGACAGGGGAGGTGGCTACACCTTC. Amino acids: CASSFDRGGGYTF.